The sequence of this T cell receptor (beta chain) was determined in a study of CD8 T cells in Susac syndrome. Random hexamers were used to reverse transcribe roughly 0.45 to 1 ug of RNA. TCRdb reprocessed the immunoSEQ multiplex PCR reads with MiXCR, giving one entry per CDR3 protein. The top ten hold about 0.07% of the sample, which has over 300,000 distinct CDR3 sequences, under 95% seen once. The germline gives CDR1 SQVTM, CDR2 ANQGSEA. The CDR3 contains 11 residues. V lost 4 bases to trimming and J lost 8 bases, with 9 bases between them. The sequenced sample was CD4+ T cells from PBMCs. This chain connects TRBV29-1 to TRBJ2-1, with D possibly matching TRBD1 (6 bases). This TCR was sampled from a human donor with multiple sclerosis. The CDR3 DNA follows: TGCAGCGTTGGGGACATTGATGAGCAGTTCTTC. Its protein is CSVGDIDEQFF.